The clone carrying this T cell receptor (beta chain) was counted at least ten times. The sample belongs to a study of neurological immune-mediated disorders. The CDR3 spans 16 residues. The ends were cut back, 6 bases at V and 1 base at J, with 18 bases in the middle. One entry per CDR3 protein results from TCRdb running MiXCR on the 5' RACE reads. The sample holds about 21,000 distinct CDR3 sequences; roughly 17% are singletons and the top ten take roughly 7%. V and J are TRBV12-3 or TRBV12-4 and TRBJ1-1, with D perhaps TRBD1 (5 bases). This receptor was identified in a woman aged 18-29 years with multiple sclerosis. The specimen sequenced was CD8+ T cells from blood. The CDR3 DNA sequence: TGTGCCAGCAGCCAGGACACTCCGGCGGGGAACACTGAAGCTTTCTTT. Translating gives CASSQDTPAGNTEAFF.